This T cell receptor (beta chain) was observed in a study of blood T cell repertoires in COVID-19. Study-wide context: Samples taken during acute and convalescent COVID-19 were collected in the United States, Italy and Spain. T cells, B-cell-depleted T cells, or PBMCs supplied cDNA or gDNA.

Original processing methods: Amplified reference gene primers provided the basis for estimating nucleated cell counts. Generated by immunoSEQ multiplex PCR, the TCRdb table keeps only in-frame clones and is missing some. That table gives V, J and clone size, and the DNA gave D and trimming. Of around 140,000 clones in the sample, around 81% were seen once. Losses at the gene ends were 4 bases for V and 0 bases for J; bases not matched to a gene: 10. This CDR3 has 16 residues. CDR1 and CDR2 (germline): SGDLS, YYNGEE. The receptor was isolated from a human donor in a cohort sampled during active COVID-19. The chain recombines TRBV9 with TRBJ2-7; 7 bases map to TRBD2. Sequencing input: peripheral blood. The CDR3 region has the DNA TGTGCCAGCAGCCCCATCGCGGGAGAAAGCTCCTACGAGCAGTACTTC. Its translation: CASSPIAGESSYEQYF.